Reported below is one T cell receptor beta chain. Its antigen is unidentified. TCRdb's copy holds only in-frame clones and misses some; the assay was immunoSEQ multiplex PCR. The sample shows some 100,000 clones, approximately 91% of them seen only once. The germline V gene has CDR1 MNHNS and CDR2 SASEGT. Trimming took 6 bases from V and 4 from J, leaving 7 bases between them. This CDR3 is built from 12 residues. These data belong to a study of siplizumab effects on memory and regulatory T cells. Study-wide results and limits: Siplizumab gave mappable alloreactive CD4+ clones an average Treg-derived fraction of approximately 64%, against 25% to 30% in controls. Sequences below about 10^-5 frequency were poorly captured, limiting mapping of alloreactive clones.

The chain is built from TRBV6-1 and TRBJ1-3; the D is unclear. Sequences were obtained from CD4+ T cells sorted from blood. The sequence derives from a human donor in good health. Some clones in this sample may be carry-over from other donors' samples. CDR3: CASRFLGNTIYF. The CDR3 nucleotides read TGTGCCAGCAGATTCCTGGGAAACACCATATATTTT.